This T cell receptor (beta chain) was retrieved from a study of blood T cell repertoires in COVID-19 (dated by TCRdb to the early 2020s). About the full investigation: Samples from collaborators originated in the United States, Italy and Spain and spanned both the acute and convalescent phases of COVID-19. The material from the prospective study consisted of cDNA or gDNA derived from T cells, B-cell-depleted T cells, or PBMCs. Deeply sampled blood TCRbeta repertoires from subjects exposed to, actively infected with, or recovered from COVID-19 were included in the dataset. Sample metadata almost always included a de-identified subject ID, COVID-19 status, age in years and sex. The samples were drawn from two sources: the first 160 participants of the ongoing ImmuneRACE study, and 1,000 to 1,500 subjects contributed by 6 global collaborators. Where HLA class I and class II types were available, the types were taken from metadata supplied by the sample provider, not from assay-based typing. A freely available public database, intended as a resource for researchers studying the immune response to SARS-CoV-2, is where the repertoires were released.

TCRbeta CDR3 regions were amplified from genomic DNA using the immunoSEQ Assay, a bias-controlled multiplex PCR. On the study's bioinformatics: The number of nucleated cells in each sample was estimated from the amplification of reference gene primers within the assay. Sequence reads were collapsed and filtered to measure the absolute abundance of every unique TCRbeta CDR3 rearrangement. For each sample, productive Simpson clonality was calculated by taking the square root of Simpson's diversity index across productive rearrangements. Here the immuneACCESS table is served through TCRdb, limited to in-frame sequences with V and J called. Missing clones are a known gap in these copies; in checked studies unresolved V genes cover under half, and the rest lacks a known reason. That table furnishes V, J and clone size, whereas the DNA furnished D and trimming. This sample comprises approximately 280,000 clones, 75% to 90% of them detected only once. Around 13% of the sample comes from the top ten.

A distance of 13 bases separates the germline ends of V and J, which lose 0 bases and 7 bases respectively. The germline V gene (reference sequence) provides CDR1 GTSNPN and CDR2 SVGIG. Taken from cysteine to phenylalanine, the CDR3 has 13 residues. CDR3 DNA is the only sequence kept; it has 39 bases, read in frame from the first base. The collaborating institutions used their own protocols to collect whole blood in K2EDTA tubes. For TCRbeta analysis, collaborators shipped samples as frozen whole blood, isolated PBMCs, or DNA extracted from either of those sample types. Comment on this clone: Its binding antigen is unknown. Base qualities were left out, and no much larger clone turns up one base away.

Results the study describes overall, beyond this receptor: The amount of clinical and demographic metadata varied by source and participant and was provided uncurated.

The sequenced sample consisted of peripheral blood. Recombination joined TRBV30 with TRBJ2-7; TRBD1 is perhaps the D gene, given 5 matching bases. The clonotype was recovered from a woman aged 55-69 years with acute or convalescent COVID-19. The DNA is as follows: TGTGCCTGGAGTGTACGCAGGGTCGAAGAGCAGTACTTC. Its translation reads: CAWSVRRVEEQYF.